Below, 15 T cell receptor beta chains from the same sample are listed, as sequenced in a study of memory CD4+ T cells and cytomegalovirus serostatus. Data came from immunoSEQ multiplex PCR; TCRdb stores just in-frame clones and leaves some out. The table lists tens of thousands of clones, around 78% of them singletons. The sort gate was single viable CD3+CD4+CD8-CD45RO+ cells for memory CD4+ T cells. The sample comprised memory CD4+ T cells from blood. The receptors shown here come from an adult in good health and CMV-seronegative.

In DNA, the CDR3 is TGTGCCAGCAGCTGGGACAGGGGAGTCTCACCCCTCCACTTT. Protein: CASSWDRGVSPLHF. The chain couples TRBV5-6 to TRBJ1-6, with 10 bases identical to TRBD1. The V segment lost 3 bases and the J segment 10 bases; nucleotides outside the gene matches: 4. Germline lookup yields CDR1 SGHDT and CDR2 YYEEEE. The CDR3 length is 14 residues.

This clone was observed a single time. V gene TRBV5-4 combines with J gene TRBJ2-1; tentatively, D is TRBD2 (8 bases). The V and J ends lost 4 bases and 7 bases respectively, with 18 bases between them. CDR1 and CDR2 (germline): SGHNT, YYREEE (reference sequence). This CDR3 contains 15 residues. This chain's CDR3 is CASSPATGTRNEQFF. CDR3 DNA sequence: TGTGCCAGCAGCCCCGCGACAGGGACTAGAAATGAGCAGTTCTTC. The complete variable domain, with remaining parts taken from reference TRBV5-4 and TRBJ2-1, reads ETGVTQSPTHLIKTRGQQVTLRCSSQSGHNTVSWYQQALGQGPQFIFQYYREEENGRGNFPPRFSGLQFPNYSSELNVNALELDDSALYLCASSPATGTRNEQFFGPGTRLTVL.

This sequence joins TRBV4-3 and TRBJ2-5; TRBD1 is a possible D gene (6 bases). Germline CDR1 LGHNA, CDR2 YSLEER. V lost 1 base and J 5 bases, leaving 17 bases between the germline ends. The CDR3 runs to 16 residues. Here the CDR3 DNA reads TGCGCCAGCAGCCAAGGAAGGACAGCCACGGGGGAGACCCAGTACTTC. It codes for CASSQGRTATGETQYF.

This chain links TRBV29-1 with TRBJ2-1, with D perhaps matching TRBD2 (6 bases). The CDR3 has 12 residues. Germline V lookup: CDR1 SQVTM, CDR2 ANQGSEA. The ends were cut back, 6 bases at V and 6 bases at J, with 12 bases in the middle. The CDR3 region is CSVLPRGNEQFF. Here the CDR3 DNA reads TGCAGCGTCCTCCCGCGGGGCAATGAGCAGTTCTTC.

This clone was detected only once. This chain joins TRBV5-1 and TRBJ1-2; 8 positions match TRBD1. The V gene end was trimmed by 4 bases and the J gene end by 2 bases; junction bases not matched to a gene: 10. Germline assignment: CDR1 SGHRS and CDR2 YFSETQ. This CDR3 has 16 amino acids. In nucleotides, the CDR3 is TGCGCCAGCAGCCCACAACTTCAGGGGGCGAACTATGGCTACACCTTC. Its translation is CASSPQLQGANYGYTF. Supplemented by reference TRBV5-1 and TRBJ1-2, the full variable domain reads KAGVTQTPRYLIKTRGQQVTLSCSPISGHRSVSWYQQTPGQGLQFLFEYFSETQRNKGNFPGRFSGRQFSNSRSEMNVSTLELGDSALYLCASSPQLQGANYGYTFGSGTRLTVV.

The chain uses TRBV29-1 and TRBJ1-2; 9 bases are shared with TRBD1. Germline V gene sequence: CDR1 SQVTM, CDR2 ANQGSEA. With V trimmed by 2 bases and J by 5 bases, 3 bases remained unmatched. The CDR3 length is 13 residues. For the CDR3, the DNA is TGCAGCGTTGAACCCGACAGGGGGTATGGCTACACCTTC. Translating gives CSVEPDRGYGYTF.

This chain connects TRBV13 to TRBJ2-7; D is unclear. The CDR3 runs 14 residues. Germline V lookup: CDR1 PRHDT, CDR2 FYEKMQ (reference sequence). The V and J ends lost 3 bases and 2 bases respectively, with 11 bases between them. CDR3 in amino acids: CASSFSDRAYEQYF. For the CDR3, the DNA is TGTGCCAGCAGCTTTTCCGACCGAGCCTACGAGCAGTACTTC.

This chain links TRBV5-1 with TRBJ2-5, with D maybe TRBD1 (5 bases). From germline, CDR1 is SGHRS and CDR2 YFSETQ. V was cut by 4 bases and J by 4 bases, with 14 bases left in between. The CDR3 contains 14 residues. CDR3 sequence: CASSPQGVGETQYF. For the CDR3, the DNA is TGCGCCAGCAGCCCGCAGGGTGTCGGAGAGACCCAGTACTTC.

In its sample, this clone was seen a few times. CDR3 nucleotides: TGCAGCGTTGTGGGACTGGGCACTGAAGCTTTCTTT. It is translated as CSVVGLGTEAFF. The chain uses TRBV29-1 and TRBJ1-1; a weak D match, TRBD1 (5 bases). V was pared by 4 bases and J by 4 bases, with 10 bases between. The CDR3 contains 12 residues. Germline CDR1 is SQVTM and CDR2 is ANQGSEA.

V usage is TRBV28 and J usage is TRBJ1-4, with TRBD1 matching over 9 bases. There are 14 residues in the CDR3. From germline, CDR1 is MDHEN and CDR2 SYDVKM. The trim removed 7 bases at V and 7 bases at J, leaving 7 bases unmatched. This chain's CDR3 is CASTTRQGGEKLFF. The CDR3 nucleotides are TGTGCCAGCACTACACGACAGGGGGGTGAAAAACTGTTTTTT.

This chain links TRBV7-2 with TRBJ2-1, with D perhaps matching TRBD2 (7 bases). Per the germline V gene, CDR1 is SGHTA and CDR2 is FQGNSA. The CDR3 contains 16 residues. The ends were cut back, 6 bases at V and 3 bases at J, with 18 bases in the middle. Here the CDR3 reads CASSLEGGGNYNEQFF. In DNA form, the CDR3 reads TGTGCCAGCAGTCTAGAAGGGGGGGGCAACTACAATGAGCAGTTCTTC.

This rearrangement joins TRBV6-5 to TRBJ1-2; weak D call: TRBD1 (5 bases). Looked up from germline, CDR1 is MNHEY and CDR2 is SVGAGI. This CDR3 region has 14 residues. V lost 6 bases and J 4 bases, leaving 15 bases between the germline ends. Written as DNA, the CDR3 is TGTGCCAGCAGCCTTGGGGCAGGCTCCTATGGCTACACCTTC. Protein sequence: CASSLGAGSYGYTF.

The V call is TRBV27, the J call TRBJ1-5; D is undetermined. Trimming removed 1 base from V and 0 bases from J, with 10 bases in between. CDR1 is MNHEY, CDR2 SMNVEV, per germline (reference sequence). The CDR3 extends over 16 amino acids. The CDR3 spells CASSLYGVNSNQPQHF. CDR3 nucleotide sequence: TGTGCCAGCAGTTTATACGGGGTCAATAGCAATCAGCCCCAGCATTTT.

The gene calls are TRBV10-3 and TRBJ2-2, with TRBD1 matching over 11 bases. Germline values: CDR1 ENHRY, CDR2 SYGVKD. The CDR3 contains 12 residues. V dropped 2 bases and J dropped 15; count of bases not matched to a gene: 2. The CDR3 spells CAISEGDRGLFF. CDR3 nucleotide sequence: TGTGCCATCAGTGAGGGGGACAGGGGGTTGTTTTTT.

The V and J genes are TRBV10-3 and TRBJ2-2; 12 bases match TRBD2. V lost 3 bases and J lost 4; bases outside the gene matches: 12. Germline loops: CDR1 ENHRY, CDR2 SYGVKD. The CDR3 has 19 amino acids. CDR3 nucleotide sequence: TGTGCCATCAGTGAATCGCCTAGCGGGGGGGCCGTCGGCACCGGGGAGCTGTTTTTT. This gives the protein CAISESPSGGAVGTGELFF.